Listed below are T cell receptor beta chains from one sample, sequenced in a study of cytomegalovirus exposure and HLA in healthy donors. Method: immunoSEQ multiplex PCR; TCRdb's copy keeps in-frame clones and lacks some. The table records roughly 140,000 clones, less than 90% of them present only once. Sequencing was performed on PBMCs. These receptors all stem from a woman in her late teens or twenties in good health and CMV-seropositive. Both conserved end residues are part of each CDR3. A D gene is named only where the DNA matches it firmly. Part of the rows lack a size; the others show once, few, many or a class for expanded clones.

abundance	j_gene	d_gene	v_gene	CDR3nt	CDR3aa
-	TRBJ2-1	-	TRBV6-5	TGTGCCAGCGGGAGCGGCCTATACAATGAGCAGTTCTTC	CASGSGLYNEQFF
-	TRBJ2-3	TRBD2	TRBV27	TGTGCCAGCAATCCCTTTCTGACCGGACTAGCGGGAGGGCCGGATACGCAGTATTTT	CASNPFLTGLAGGPDTQYF
-	TRBJ1-1	-	TRBV27	TGTGCCAGCAGTTTATTTTCCCGGGACACTGAAGCTTTCTTT	CASSLFSRDTEAFF
-	TRBJ1-1	-	TRBV9	TGTGCCAGCAGCGTAGGGGGGGAAACTGAAGCTTTCTTT	CASSVGGETEAFF
once	TRBJ1-1	TRBD1	TRBV4-1	TGCGCCAGCAGCCATCCCGGGCGAGGGACAGGGAACACTGAAGCTTTCTTT	CASSHPGRGTGNTEAFF
once	TRBJ2-1	TRBD2	TRBV18	TGTGCCAGCTCACCCAGTCAGACCGGGACTAGCGGATTCTTGCAGTTCTTC	CASSPSQTGTSGFLQFF
-	TRBJ2-1	-	TRBV6-5	TGTGCCAGCAGTTACGGGCAGTATGAGCAGTTCTTC	CASSYGQYEQFF
-	TRBJ1-1	TRBD1	TRBV19	TGTGCCAGTACCCAAGACAGGGACACTGAAGCTTTCTTT	CASTQDRDTEAFF
once	TRBJ2-5	-	TRBV5-1	TGCGCCAGCAGCGGGAGTGTCGGGGAGACCCAGTACTTC	CASSGSVGETQYF
once	TRBJ2-1	TRBD2	TRBV14	TGTGCCAGCAGCCGACCGAGCGGGAGCTCCTACAATGAGCAGTTCTTC	CASSRPSGSSYNEQFF
-	TRBJ1-3	-	TRBV7-9	TGTGCCAGCAGCCACCCCCAGAGCCCGGAGTCTGGAAACACCATATATTTT	CASSHPQSPESGNTIYF
-	TRBJ2-5	TRBD2	TRBV5-1	TGCGCCAGCAGCCCCACCACGGGGGGTGTTGGGCAAGAGACCCAGTACTTC	CASSPTTGGVGQETQYF
-	TRBJ2-5	-	TRBV25-1	TGTGCCAGCAGTGAATCCCTCCCAGGGGCGGGAGAGACCCAGTACTTC	CASSESLPGAGETQYF
-	TRBJ2-3	TRBD1	TRBV5-1	TGCGCCAGCAGCTACCGGGACAGGGTCCCCACAGATACGCAGTATTTT	CASSYRDRVPTDTQYF
-	TRBJ1-5	TRBD1	TRBV5-1	TGCGCCAGCAGCCTCGACAGGGGAAGCAATCAGCCCCAGCATTTT	CASSLDRGSNQPQHF
-	TRBJ2-5	-	TRBV6-5	TGTGCCAGCAATCGCGAGCGGGCGGTAGAGACCCAGTACTTC	CASNRERAVETQYF
once	TRBJ2-3	TRBD2	TRBV14	TGTGCCAGCAGCCCCCTCACTAGCGGGGTTACAGATACGCAGTATTTT	CASSPLTSGVTDTQYF
-	TRBJ2-1	TRBD1	TRBV9	TGTGCCAGCAGCACCCGACAGGGGGCCGATGAGCAGTTCTTC	CASSTRQGADEQFF
-	TRBJ1-2	-	TRBV13	TGTGCCAGCAGCTCCCCCCGGGTAAACTATGGCTACACCTTC	CASSSPRVNYGYTF
-	TRBJ2-7	-	TRBV7-2	TGTGCCAGCAGCCCTGCGACTCGAACCCCTACCTACGAGCAGTACTTC	CASSPATRTPTYEQYF
-	TRBJ2-2	-	TRBV5-1	TGCGCCAGCAGCTTTTTCCAGGGGAACACCGGGGAGCTGTTTTTT	CASSFFQGNTGELFF
once	TRBJ2-3	TRBD2	TRBV19	TGTGCCAGTAGTTCGTGGACTAGCGGGAGGTCAGATACGCAGTATTTT	CASSSWTSGRSDTQYF
-	TRBJ1-2	TRBD1	TRBV11-2	TGTGCCAGCAGCTTCCCCGGGACAGGGGCCGCGGGCACCTTC	CASSFPGTGAAGTF